A single sample is the source of the 18 T cell receptor beta chains below, sequenced in a study of T cell repertoires in cytomegalovirus infection. TCRdb independently ran MiXCR on the reads; one entry per CDR3 protein. Of fewer than 900,000 distinct CDR3 sequences listed, almost 30% are singletons. The antigens these receptors bind are not known. Here the sequenced sample was cultured CD8+ T cells from PBMCs, taken from culture after CMV antigen stimulation. These TCRs come from a human donor in good health (CMV status not recorded). Some clones in this sample may be carry-over from other donors' samples.

DNA for the CDR3: TGTGCCAGCAGCTTAGCCGCTTGGCAGAGCTCCTACAATGAGCAGTTCTTC. Its translation: CASSLAAWQSSYNEQFF. The chain combines TRBV11-2 with TRBJ2-1, with unresolved D. Germline values: CDR1 SGHAT, CDR2 FQNNGV. This CDR3 region has 17 residues. V was shortened by 1 base and J by 0 bases, with 13 bases between the two germline ends. Full variable domain (rest looked up from reference TRBV11-2 and TRBJ2-1): EAGVAQSPRYKIIEKRQSVAFWCNPISGHATLYWYQQILGQGPKLLIQFQNNGVVDDSQLPKDRFSAERLKGVDSTLKIQPAKLEDSAVYLCASSLAAWQSSYNEQFFGPGTRLTVL.

The chain uses TRBV27 and TRBJ2-7; D gene ambiguous. V lost 5 bases to trimming and J lost 4 bases, with 12 bases between them. The germline V gene encodes CDR1 MNHEY and CDR2 SMNVEV (reference sequence). This CDR3 has 13 residues. CDR3 amino acids: CASSPATSYEQYF. In DNA form, the CDR3 reads TGTGCCAGCAGTCCAGCGACGTCTTACGAGCAGTACTTC.

This sequence joins TRBV19 and TRBJ1-5; no firm D call. V was cut by 2 bases and J by 7 bases, with 9 bases left in between. Per the germline V gene, CDR1 is LNHDA and CDR2 is SQIVND (reference sequence). The CDR3 runs to 13 residues. In nucleotides, the CDR3 is TGTGCCAGTAGTATACGGGGTGACCAGCCCCAGCATTTT. It yields the protein CASSIRGDQPQHF.

In its sample, this clonotype was seen many times. J is TRBJ1-1 and V is TRBV7-2; possibly TRBD1 for D (5 bases). Trimming removed 5 bases from V and 5 bases from J, with 15 bases in between. CDR3 length: 14 amino acids. CDR1 is SGHTA and CDR2 is FQGNSA in the germline V gene. This CDR3 is CASSPGYGATEAFF. The CDR3 DNA is TGTGCCAGCAGCCCAGGTTACGGGGCGACTGAAGCTTTCTTT.

This clonotype was detected ten times or more. The chain recombines TRBV12-3 or TRBV12-4 with TRBJ1-4; D is perhaps TRBD1 (6 bases). V was cut by 2 bases and J by 4 bases, with 8 bases left in between. CDR3 length: 14 amino acids. The CDR3 reads CASSLTGFNEKLFF. CDR3 nucleotides: TGTGCCAGCAGTTTAACAGGGTTTAATGAAAAACTGTTTTTT.

This chain joins TRBV5-6 and TRBJ1-1, with D hard to call. Between the trimmed V and J ends, which lost 2 bases and 0 bases, there was a span of 8 bases. This CDR3 has 14 residues. From germline, CDR1 is SGHDT and CDR2 YYEEEE. The CDR3 spells CASSFRRMNTEAFF. The CDR3 DNA reads TGTGCCAGCAGCTTTAGAAGAATGAACACTGAAGCTTTCTTT.

This chain joins TRBV3-1 and TRBJ1-5; tentatively, D is TRBD1 (6 bases). The CDR3 is made up of 19 amino acids. Per germline, CDR1 LGHDT and CDR2 YNNKEL (reference sequence). V lost 5 bases and J 0 bases, leaving 23 bases between the germline ends. Here the CDR3 reads CASSSHPLTGDYSNQPQHF. The DNA for the CDR3 is TGTGCCAGCAGCTCCCACCCGTTGACAGGCGATTATAGCAATCAGCCCCAGCATTTT.

Written as DNA, the CDR3 is TGTGCCAGCAGTCCGCGGACTAGCGGGGGGCCTGATGAGCAGTTCTTC. This gives the protein CASSPRTSGGPDEQFF. The rearrangement uses TRBV27 and TRBJ2-1; 14 bases are a match to TRBD2. The germline CDR1 and CDR2 sequences are MNHEY and SMNVEV (reference sequence). The junction had 8 bases not matched to a gene; V was cut back by 5 bases and J by 8 bases. CDR3 size: 16 residues.

This clonotype was seen at least ten times. The gene calls are TRBV7-8 and TRBJ2-5; 14 nucleotides match TRBD2. V lost 5 bases, J lost 2 bases, and 7 bases stayed unmatched. CDR3 length: 17 amino acids. Per the germline V gene, CDR1 is SGHVS and CDR2 is FQNEAQ. CDR3 protein: CASSTGTSGGDQETQYF. In DNA form, the CDR3 reads TGTGCCAGCAGCACCGGGACTAGCGGGGGTGATCAAGAGACCCAGTACTTC.

The chain has TRBV7-6 and TRBJ1-2; D is unresolved. The length of the CDR3 is 13 residues. The V end lost 3 bases, the J end lost 3 bases, and 8 bases lay between the germline ends. Germline CDR1 and CDR2: SGHVS and FNYEAQ. The CDR3 protein is CASSLLDYYGYTF. The CDR3 DNA sequence: TGTGCCAGCAGCTTGCTGGACTACTATGGCTACACCTTC.

This clonotype was detected many times. The rearrangement uses TRBV7-2 and TRBJ1-2, with 8 bases fitting TRBD1. The CDR3 extends over 22 amino acids. Trimming removed 0 bases from V and 2 bases from J; junction bases left unmatched: 23. The germline CDR1 and CDR2 sequences are SGHTA and FQGNSA. The CDR3 here is CASSLARELGTPDRGLNYGYTF. The CDR3 DNA sequence: TGTGCCAGCAGCTTAGCCCGCGAGTTGGGGACACCTGACAGGGGACTAAACTATGGCTACACCTTC.

There are many counts of this clonotype. The chain recombines TRBV12-3 or TRBV12-4 with TRBJ2-5; 7 bases align to TRBD2. This CDR3 has 14 residues. V shed 4 bases and J 6 bases; nucleotides not matched to a gene: 8. The CDR3 region is CASSSGLGLKTQYF. As DNA, the CDR3 is TGTGCCAGCAGTTCTGGACTAGGTTTGAAGACCCAGTACTTC.

Ten or more counts support this clonotype. The rearrangement uses TRBV12-3 or TRBV12-4 and TRBJ2-1, with D perhaps TRBD2 (6 bases). The length of the CDR3 is 15 residues. The V gene lost 5 bases and the J gene lost 0 bases, with 11 bases spanning the gap. CDR3 coding DNA: TGTGCCAGCAGTACTAGCTCGGACTCCTACAATGAGCAGTTCTTC. It yields the protein CASSTSSDSYNEQFF.

This clonotype was found many times. This chain links TRBV28 with TRBJ2-7; 8 positions agree with TRBD2. The germline V gene has CDR1 MDHEN and CDR2 SYDVKM. V was clipped by 3 bases and J by 0 bases; unmatched bases: 4. There are 15 residues in the CDR3. The CDR3 region has the DNA TGTGCCAGCAGTTTCGCGGGGGGCCCCTCCTACGAGCAGTACGTC. As protein: CASSFAGGPSYEQYV.

The chain employs TRBV6-2 or TRBV6-3 and TRBJ2-1; the match to TRBD1 covers 11 bases. CDR3 length: 15 residues. Trimming removed 5 bases from V and 7 bases from J; junction bases left unmatched: 7. Germline-derived CDR1 and CDR2 are MNHEY and SVGEGT. CDR3 in amino acids: CASSGQGARANEQFF. In DNA form, the CDR3 reads TGTGCCAGCAGTGGACAGGGGGCTCGGGCGAATGAGCAGTTCTTC.

This chain connects TRBV28 to TRBJ2-1; 8 bases are a match to TRBD2. The CDR3 has 16 residues. V lost 3 bases, J lost 8 bases, and 12 bases stayed unmatched. Germline CDR1 reads MDHEN; CDR2 reads SYDVKM. DNA for the CDR3: TGTGCCAGCAGTTTGCGGACGGGGGGGCCCTCGGATGAGCAGTTCTTC. Its protein product is CASSLRTGGPSDEQFF. Full variable domain (outside the CDR3, taken from reference TRBV28 and TRBJ2-1): DVKVTQSSRYLVKRTGEKVFLECVQDMDHENMFWYRQDPGLGLRLIYFSYDVKMKEKGDIPEGYSVSREKKERFSLILESASTNQTSMYLCASSLRTGGPSDEQFFGPGTRLTVL.

This clonotype was detected once. The chain joins TRBV5-8 to TRBJ2-3; TRBD1 or TRBD2 may be the D gene (5 bases each). This CDR3 is built from 16 residues. Germline V lookup: CDR1 SGHTS, CDR2 YDEGEE. Trimming shortened V by 2 bases and J by 1 base, and 14 bases separated the two germline ends. The CDR3 DNA reads TGTGCCAGCAGCTTCCCCGGGCAGGGACGCACAGATACGCAGTATTTT. Translation gives CASSFPGQGRTDTQYF.

The V and J genes are TRBV20-1 and TRBJ2-7; D remains ambiguous. The CDR3 runs to 12 residues. V was pared by 0 bases and J by 4 bases, with 7 bases between. Germline V gene lookup returns CDR1 DFQATT and CDR2 SNEGSKA (reference sequence). CDR3 residues: CSARDLGYEQYF. CDR3 nucleotides: TGCAGTGCTAGAGACTTAGGTTACGAGCAGTACTTC.